These 4 T cell receptor beta chains came from one sample sequenced in a study of T cell clones after liver transplantation (dated by TCRdb to between 2019 and 2020). Library preparation was by the immunoSEQ multiplex PCR assay. This is the immuneACCESS table as TCRdb keeps it, with only in-frame sequences that have V and J called. A part of the clones is gone; compared with another copy, unresolved V genes explain less than half, and the rest is unexplained. The sample data list about 45,000 clones, and more than 70% of these were observed just once. Of the sample, about 2.6% falls within the top ten clones. Sequencing used CD4+ T cells from blood, obtained 24 months after liver transplant. The receptors derive from a human patient who received a liver transplant. The graft donor may be the source of some T cells after a transplant.

This clone came up once. The gene calls are TRBV7-2 and TRBJ2-3; 12 bases map to TRBD2. With 5 bases clipped from V and 0 bases from J, the junction kept 9 bases outside the gene matches. CDR1 is SGHTA, CDR2 FQGNSA, per germline. The CDR3 is 18 amino acids. CDR3 loop: CASSTRLAGVPSTDTQYF. For the CDR3, the DNA is TGTGCCAGCAGCACCCGACTAGCGGGGGTACCTAGCACAGATACGCAGTATTTT.

In its sample, this clone was seen once. The CDR3 DNA reads TGTGCCAGCAGCTCTCCGATCCAAGAGACCCAGTACTTC. Encoded protein: CASSSPIQETQYF. The chain couples TRBV5-4 to TRBJ2-5; D uncertain. The CDR3 is made up of 13 amino acids. Trimming shortened V by 3 bases and J by 1 base, and 7 bases separated the two germline ends. CDR1 is SGHNT and CDR2 is YYREEE in the germline V gene (reference sequence).

This sequence joins TRBV6-5 and TRBJ1-2; 7 positions agree with TRBD1. The CDR3 spans 13 residues. In germline, CDR1 is MNHEY, CDR2 SVGAGI. The V segment lost 5 bases and the J segment 2 bases; nucleotides outside the gene matches: 2. Written as DNA, the CDR3 is TGTGCCAGCAGTCCGACAGGGAACTATGGCTACACCTTC. Amino acid sequence: CASSPTGNYGYTF.

In its sample, this clone was seen a few times. The chain carries TRBV18 and TRBJ1-5; D is uncertain. This CDR3 comprises 13 residues. Trimming shortened V by 6 bases and J by 7 bases, and 13 bases separated the two germline ends. The V gene's germline CDR1 is KGHSH and CDR2 LQKENI. CDR3 amino acids: CASSYLIDQPQHF. DNA for the CDR3: TGTGCCAGCTCGTACCTCATAGACCAGCCCCAGCATTTT.